This TCR beta chain was identified during a study of T cell changes during pregnancy in multiple sclerosis. Assay used: immunoSEQ multiplex PCR; TCRdb lists only in-frame clones, some missing. The sample shows more than 70,000 clones, around 92% of them seen only once. CDR1 is SGHRS, CDR2 YFSETQ, per germline. Trimming removed 4 bases from V and 4 bases from J, with 12 bases in between. The CDR3 is made up of 14 amino acids. The source of this sequence is a female donor with multiple sclerosis, enrolled in a pregnancy study. This sample comprised peripheral blood, obtained before pregnancy. The V and J genes are TRBV5-1 and TRBJ1-5; no firm D call. CDR3 protein: CASSPEVRNQPQHF. The DNA of the CDR3 is TGCGCCAGCAGCCCGGAGGTACGGAATCAGCCCCAGCATTTT.